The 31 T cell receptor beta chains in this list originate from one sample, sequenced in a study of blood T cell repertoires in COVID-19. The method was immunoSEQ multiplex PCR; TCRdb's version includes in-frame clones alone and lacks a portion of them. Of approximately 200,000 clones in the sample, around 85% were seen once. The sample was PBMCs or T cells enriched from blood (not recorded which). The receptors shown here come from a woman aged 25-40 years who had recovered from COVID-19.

In nucleotides, the CDR3 is TGTGCCAGCAGCCCCAATCACAGGGGTGAAGCTTTCTTT. Amino acid sequence: CASSPNHRGEAFF. V gene TRBV3-1 (or the pseudogene TRBV3-2) combines with J gene TRBJ1-1, with 7 bases identical to TRBD1. Trimming removed 4 bases from V and 7 bases from J; junction bases left unmatched: 6. Per germline, CDR1 LGHDT and CDR2 YNNKEL (reference sequence). The CDR3 runs 13 residues.

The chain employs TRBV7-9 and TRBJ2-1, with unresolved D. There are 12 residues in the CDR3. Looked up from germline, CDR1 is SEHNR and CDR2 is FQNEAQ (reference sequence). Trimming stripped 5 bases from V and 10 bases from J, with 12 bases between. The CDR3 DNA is TGTGCCAGCAGCGCAGATGGGCGCGAGCAGTTCTTC. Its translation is CASSADGREQFF.

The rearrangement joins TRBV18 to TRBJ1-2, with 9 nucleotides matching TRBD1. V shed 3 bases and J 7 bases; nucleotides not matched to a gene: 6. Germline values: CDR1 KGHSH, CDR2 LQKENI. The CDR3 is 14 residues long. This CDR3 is CASSPAGTGPGYTF. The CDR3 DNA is TGTGCCAGCTCACCGGCCGGGACAGGGCCTGGCTACACCTTC. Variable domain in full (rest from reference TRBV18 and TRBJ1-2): NAGVMQNPRHLVRRRGQEARLRCSPMKGHSHVYWYRQLPEEGLKFMVYLQKENIIDESGMPKERFSAEFPKEGPSILRIQQVVRGDSAAYFCASSPAGTGPGYTFGSGTRLTVV.

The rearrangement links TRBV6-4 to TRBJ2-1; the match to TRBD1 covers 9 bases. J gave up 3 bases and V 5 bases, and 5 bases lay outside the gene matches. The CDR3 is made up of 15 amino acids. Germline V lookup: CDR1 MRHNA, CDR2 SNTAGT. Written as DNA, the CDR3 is TGTGCCAGCAGTCCCGGGACAGGGAACTACAATGAGCAGTTCTTC. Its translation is CASSPGTGNYNEQFF.

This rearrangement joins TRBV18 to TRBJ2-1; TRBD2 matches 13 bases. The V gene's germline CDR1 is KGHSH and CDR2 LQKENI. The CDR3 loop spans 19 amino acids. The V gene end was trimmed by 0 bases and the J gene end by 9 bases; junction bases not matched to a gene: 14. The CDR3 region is CASSPPGVGTSGNRGEQFF. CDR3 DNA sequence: TGTGCCAGCTCACCACCGGGGGTCGGGACTAGCGGGAACCGGGGTGAGCAGTTCTTC.

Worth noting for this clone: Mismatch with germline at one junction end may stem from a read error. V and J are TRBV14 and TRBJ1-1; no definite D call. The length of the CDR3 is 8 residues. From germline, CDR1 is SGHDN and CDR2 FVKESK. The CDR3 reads CASSPPPF. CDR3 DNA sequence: TGTGCCAGCAGCCCTCCCCCGTTT.

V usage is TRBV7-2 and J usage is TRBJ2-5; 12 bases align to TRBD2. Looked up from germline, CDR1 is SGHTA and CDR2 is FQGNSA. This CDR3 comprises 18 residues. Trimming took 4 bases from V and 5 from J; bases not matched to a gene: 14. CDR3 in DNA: TGTGCCAGCAGCTCGATTTCTAGCGGGGGGGCCTCTGACGAGACCCAGTACTTC. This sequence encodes CASSSISSGGASDETQYF.

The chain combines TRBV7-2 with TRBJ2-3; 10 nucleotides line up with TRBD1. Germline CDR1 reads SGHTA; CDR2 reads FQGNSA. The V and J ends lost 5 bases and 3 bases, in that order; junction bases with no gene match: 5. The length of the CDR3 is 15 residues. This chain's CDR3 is CASSQRQGATDTQYF. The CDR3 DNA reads TGTGCCAGCAGCCAGCGACAGGGGGCGACAGATACGCAGTATTTT. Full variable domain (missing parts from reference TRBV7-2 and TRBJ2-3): GAGVSQSPSNKVTEKGKDVELRCDPISGHTALYWYRQSLGQGLEFLIYFQGNSAPDKSGLPSDRFSAERTGGSVSTLTIQRTQQEDSAVYLCASSQRQGATDTQYFGPGTRLTVL.

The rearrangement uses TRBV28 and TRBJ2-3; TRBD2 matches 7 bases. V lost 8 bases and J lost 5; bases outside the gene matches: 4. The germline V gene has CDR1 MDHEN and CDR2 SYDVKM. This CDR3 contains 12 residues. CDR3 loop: CASVPGGDTQYF. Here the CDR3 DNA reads TGTGCCAGCGTCCCGGGGGGAGATACGCAGTATTTT.

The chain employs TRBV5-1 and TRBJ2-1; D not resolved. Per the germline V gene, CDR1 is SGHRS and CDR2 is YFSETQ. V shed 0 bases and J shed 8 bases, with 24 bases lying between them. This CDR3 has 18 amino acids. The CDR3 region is CASSLGALYNSPQDEQFF. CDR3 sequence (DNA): TGCGCCAGCAGCTTGGGTGCCTTATACAACTCCCCTCAGGATGAGCAGTTCTTC.

CDR3 sequence reads: CASSIRARDEKLFF. CDR3 bases: TGTGCCAGTAGTATCCGGGCCAGGGATGAAAAACTGTTTTTT. The J gene is TRBJ1-4, the V gene TRBV19, with D maybe TRBD1 (5 bases). V was pared by 3 bases and J by 6 bases, with 11 bases between. In germline, CDR1 is LNHDA, CDR2 SQIVND (reference sequence). The CDR3 contains 14 residues.

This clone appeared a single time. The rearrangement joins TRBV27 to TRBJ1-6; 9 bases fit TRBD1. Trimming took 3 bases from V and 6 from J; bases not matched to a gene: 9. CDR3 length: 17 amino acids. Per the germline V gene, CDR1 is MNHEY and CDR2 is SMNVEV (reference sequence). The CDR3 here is CASSFHRGLTINSPLHF. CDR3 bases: TGTGCCAGCAGTTTCCACAGGGGGCTCACGATTAATTCACCCCTCCACTTT.

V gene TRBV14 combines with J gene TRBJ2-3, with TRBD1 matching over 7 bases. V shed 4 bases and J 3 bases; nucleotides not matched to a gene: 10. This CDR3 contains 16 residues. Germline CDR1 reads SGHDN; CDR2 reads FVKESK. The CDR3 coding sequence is TGTGCCAGCAGCCTTCGAGGGGGCGGAAGGACAGATACGCAGTATTTT. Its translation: CASSLRGGGRTDTQYF.

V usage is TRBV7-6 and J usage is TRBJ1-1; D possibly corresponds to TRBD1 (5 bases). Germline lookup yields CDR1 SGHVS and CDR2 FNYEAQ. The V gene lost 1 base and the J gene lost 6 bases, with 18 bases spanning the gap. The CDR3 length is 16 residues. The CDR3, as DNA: TGTGCCAGCAGCTTAGGGAGGGGCCACGGGGAGGCTGAAGCTTTCTTT. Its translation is CASSLGRGHGEAEAFF.

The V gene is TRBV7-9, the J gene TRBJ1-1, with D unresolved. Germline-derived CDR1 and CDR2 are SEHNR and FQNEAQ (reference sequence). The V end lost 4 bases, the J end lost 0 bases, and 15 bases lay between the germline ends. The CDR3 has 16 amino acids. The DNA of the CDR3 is TGTGCCAGCAGCTCCCCCCCCGGGAAGATGAACACTGAAGCTTTCTTT. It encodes CASSSPPGKMNTEAFF.

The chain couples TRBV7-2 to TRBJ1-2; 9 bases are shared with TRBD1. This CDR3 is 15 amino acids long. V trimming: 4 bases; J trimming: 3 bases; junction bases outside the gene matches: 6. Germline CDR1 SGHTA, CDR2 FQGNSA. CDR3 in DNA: TGTGCCAGCAGCTCTCCGGACAGGGGCCACTATGGCTACACCTTC. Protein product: CASSSPDRGHYGYTF.

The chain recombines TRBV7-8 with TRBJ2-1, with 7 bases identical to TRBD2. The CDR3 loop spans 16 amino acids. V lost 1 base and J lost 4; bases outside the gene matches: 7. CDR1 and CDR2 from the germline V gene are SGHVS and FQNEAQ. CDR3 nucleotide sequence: TGTGCCAGCAGCTTAGGGGGGGGATTTTATTACAATGAGCAGTTCTTC. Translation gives CASSLGGGFYYNEQFF.

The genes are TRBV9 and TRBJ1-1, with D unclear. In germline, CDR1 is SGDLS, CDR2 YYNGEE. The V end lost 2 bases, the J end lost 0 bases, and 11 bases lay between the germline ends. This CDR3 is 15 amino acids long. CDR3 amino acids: CASSVAGGLNTEAFF. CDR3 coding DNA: TGTGCCAGCAGCGTGGCGGGCGGTTTGAACACTGAAGCTTTCTTT.

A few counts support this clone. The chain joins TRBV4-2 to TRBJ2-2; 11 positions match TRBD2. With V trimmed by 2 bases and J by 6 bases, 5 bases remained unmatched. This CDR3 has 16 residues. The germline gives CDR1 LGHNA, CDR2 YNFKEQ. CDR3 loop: CASSQFLAGGSGELFF. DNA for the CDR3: TGTGCCAGCAGCCAATTTCTAGCGGGAGGATCCGGGGAGCTGTTTTTT.

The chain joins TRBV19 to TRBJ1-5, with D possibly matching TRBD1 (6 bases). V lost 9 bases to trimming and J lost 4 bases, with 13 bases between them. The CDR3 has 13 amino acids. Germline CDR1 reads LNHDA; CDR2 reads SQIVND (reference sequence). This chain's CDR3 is CASTTGTNQPQHF. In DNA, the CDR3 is TGTGCCAGCACAACAGGGACAAATCAGCCCCAGCATTTT.

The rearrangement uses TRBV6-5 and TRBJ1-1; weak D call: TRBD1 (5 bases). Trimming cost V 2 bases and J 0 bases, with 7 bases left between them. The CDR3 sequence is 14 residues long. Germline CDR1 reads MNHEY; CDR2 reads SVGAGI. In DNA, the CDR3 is TGTGCCAGCAGTTACCAGGGTGTGAACACTGAAGCTTTCTTT. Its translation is CASSYQGVNTEAFF.

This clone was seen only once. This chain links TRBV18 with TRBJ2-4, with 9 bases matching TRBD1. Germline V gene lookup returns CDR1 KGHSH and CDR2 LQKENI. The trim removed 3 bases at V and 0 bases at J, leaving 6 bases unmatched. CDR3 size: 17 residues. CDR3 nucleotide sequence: TGTGCCAGCTCACCTTACCTACAGGGGGCAGCCAAAAACATTCAGTACTTC. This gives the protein CASSPYLQGAAKNIQYF.

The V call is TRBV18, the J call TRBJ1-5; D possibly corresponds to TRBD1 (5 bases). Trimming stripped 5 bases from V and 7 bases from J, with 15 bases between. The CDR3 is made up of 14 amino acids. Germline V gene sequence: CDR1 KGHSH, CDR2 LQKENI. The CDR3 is CASSSGLRDQPQHF. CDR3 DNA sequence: TGTGCCAGCTCATCGGGACTCCGAGACCAGCCCCAGCATTTT. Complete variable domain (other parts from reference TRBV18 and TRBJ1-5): NAGVMQNPRHLVRRRGQEARLRCSPMKGHSHVYWYRQLPEEGLKFMVYLQKENIIDESGMPKERFSAEFPKEGPSILRIQQVVRGDSAAYFCASSSGLRDQPQHFGDGTRLSIL.

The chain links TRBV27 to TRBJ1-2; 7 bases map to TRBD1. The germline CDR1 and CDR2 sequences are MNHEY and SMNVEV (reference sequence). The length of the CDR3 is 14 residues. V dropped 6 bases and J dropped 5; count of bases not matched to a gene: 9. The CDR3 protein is CASRRTGQKYGYTF. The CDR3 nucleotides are TGTGCCAGCAGACGGACAGGCCAGAAATATGGCTACACCTTC.

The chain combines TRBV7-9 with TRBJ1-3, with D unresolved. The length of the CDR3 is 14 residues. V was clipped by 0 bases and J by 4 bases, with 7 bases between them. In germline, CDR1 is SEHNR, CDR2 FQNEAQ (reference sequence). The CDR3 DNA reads TGTGCCAGCAGCTTAGCGACTTTGGGAAACACCATATATTTT. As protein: CASSLATLGNTIYF.

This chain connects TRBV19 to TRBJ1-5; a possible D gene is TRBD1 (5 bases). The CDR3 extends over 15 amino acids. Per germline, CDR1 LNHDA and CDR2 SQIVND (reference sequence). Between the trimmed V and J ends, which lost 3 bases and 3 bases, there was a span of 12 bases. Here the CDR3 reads CASSMLGRDNQPQHF. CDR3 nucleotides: TGTGCCAGTAGTATGCTCGGCAGGGACAATCAGCCCCAGCATTTT.

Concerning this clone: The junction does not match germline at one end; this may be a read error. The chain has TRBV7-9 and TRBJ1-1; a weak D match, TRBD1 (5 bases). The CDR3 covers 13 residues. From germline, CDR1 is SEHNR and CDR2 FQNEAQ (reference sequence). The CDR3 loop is CASSSSSGTEAFF. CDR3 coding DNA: TGTGCCAGCAGCTCGTCTTCCGGGACTGAGGCTTTCTTT.

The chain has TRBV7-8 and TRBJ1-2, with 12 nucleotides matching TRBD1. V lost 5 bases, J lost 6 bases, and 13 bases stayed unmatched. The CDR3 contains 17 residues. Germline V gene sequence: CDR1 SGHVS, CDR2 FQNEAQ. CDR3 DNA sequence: TGTGCCAGCAGCGTCTATTTACGGGACAGGGGGCTACATGGCTACACCTTC. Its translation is CASSVYLRDRGLHGYTF. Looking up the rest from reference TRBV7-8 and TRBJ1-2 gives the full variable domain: GAGVSQSPRYKVAKRGQDVALRCDPISGHVSLFWYQQALGQGPEFLTYFQNEAQLDKSGLPSDRFFAERPEGSVSTLKIQRTQQEDSAVYLCASSVYLRDRGLHGYTFGSGTRLTVV.

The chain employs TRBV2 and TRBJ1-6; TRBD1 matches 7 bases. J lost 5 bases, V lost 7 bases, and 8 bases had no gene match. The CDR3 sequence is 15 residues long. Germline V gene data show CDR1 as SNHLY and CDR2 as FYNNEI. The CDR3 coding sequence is TGTGCCAGCACCCTAAACAGGGGCGATAATTCACCCCTCCACTTT. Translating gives CASTLNRGDNSPLHF. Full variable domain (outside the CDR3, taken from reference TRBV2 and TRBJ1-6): EPEVTQTPSHQVTQMGQEVILRCVPISNHLYFYWYRQILGQKVEFLVSFYNNEISEKSEIFDDQFSVERPDGSNFTLKIRSTKLEDSAMYFCASTLNRGDNSPLHFGNGTRLTVT.

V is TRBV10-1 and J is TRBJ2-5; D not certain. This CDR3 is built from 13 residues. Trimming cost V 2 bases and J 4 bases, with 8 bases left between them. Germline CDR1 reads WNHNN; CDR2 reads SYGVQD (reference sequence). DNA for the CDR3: TGCGCCAGCAGTGAGACGGGTACAGAGACCCAGTACTTC. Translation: CASSETGTETQYF.

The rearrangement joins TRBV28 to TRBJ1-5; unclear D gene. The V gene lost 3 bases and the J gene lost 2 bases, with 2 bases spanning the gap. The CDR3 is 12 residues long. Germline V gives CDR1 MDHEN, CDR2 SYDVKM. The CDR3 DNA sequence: TGTGCCAGCAGTTTCGGCAATCAGCCCCAGCATTTT. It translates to CASSFGNQPQHF. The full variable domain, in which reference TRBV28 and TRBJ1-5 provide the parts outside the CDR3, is DVKVTQSSRYLVKRTGEKVFLECVQDMDHENMFWYRQDPGLGLRLIYFSYDVKMKEKGDIPEGYSVSREKKERFSLILESASTNQTSMYLCASSFGNQPQHFGDGTRLSIL.